Listed below are T cell receptor beta chains from one sample, sequenced in a study of shared clonotypes between healthy human individuals. The protocol was immunoSEQ multiplex PCR, while the TCRdb copy is restricted to in-frame clones and leaves out a portion. The data show around 2,100,000 clones, with less than 95% seen just once and 1.2% held by the top ten. The source material was naive CD8+ T cells sorted from blood. These receptors all stem from a man younger than 30 in good health. Each CDR3 is given with its conserved first and last residue. The D gene is left open where the match is weak.

J	D	V	CDR3
TRBJ2-1	.	TRBV6-6	CASSYSGGSYNEQFF
TRBJ1-2	.	TRBV29-1	CSVVFRGNYGYTF
TRBJ1-1	.	TRBV28	CASCIGGDTEAFF
TRBJ2-3	.	TRBV10-3	CAIGLEVSDTQYF
TRBJ1-2	TRBD1	TRBV6-5	CASSYATGAGYTF
TRBJ2-7	TRBD1	TRBV7-7	CASSYDRGSEQYF
TRBJ1-6	.	TRBV5-1	CASSLEYGLSSSYNSPLHF
TRBJ2-3	TRBD2	TRBV15	CATSRRLADTDTQYF
TRBJ2-5	.	TRBV6-6	CASSYILTGEETQYF
TRBJ2-2	.	TRBV10-2	CASSEDSGELFF
TRBJ2-1	.	TRBV5-1	CASSLLAGNNEQFF